The source of this T cell receptor beta chain is a study of blood T cell repertoires in COVID-19. Study details: Collection of acute and convalescent COVID-19 samples took place in the United States, Italy and Spain.

Seattle cases were enrolled at active infection and followed longitudinally. Source study methods: Nucleated cell number was recorded as an estimate derived from reference gene primer amplification. Sequenced by immunoSEQ multiplex PCR; TCRdb stores in-frame clones only, minus some. For V, J and clone size, that table is used; D and trimming come from the DNA. The table shows 150,000 to 200,000 clones, with around 93% occurring only once. The receptor comes from a young man with COVID-19, enrolled during active disease. Sequencing input: peripheral blood.

The DNA of the CDR3 is TGCGCCAGCAGTCAACCCAGAACCCTTCAATGTCAGGGGCCTGAAGCTTTCTTT. This gives the protein CASSQPRTLQCQGPEAFF. The chain joins TRBV23-1 to TRBJ1-1, with a tentative D call TRBD1 (6 bases). TRBV23-1 is an open reading frame whose function is uncertain. Trimming removed 2 bases at V and 6 bases at J, with 25 bases between. The CDR3 is 18 amino acids.